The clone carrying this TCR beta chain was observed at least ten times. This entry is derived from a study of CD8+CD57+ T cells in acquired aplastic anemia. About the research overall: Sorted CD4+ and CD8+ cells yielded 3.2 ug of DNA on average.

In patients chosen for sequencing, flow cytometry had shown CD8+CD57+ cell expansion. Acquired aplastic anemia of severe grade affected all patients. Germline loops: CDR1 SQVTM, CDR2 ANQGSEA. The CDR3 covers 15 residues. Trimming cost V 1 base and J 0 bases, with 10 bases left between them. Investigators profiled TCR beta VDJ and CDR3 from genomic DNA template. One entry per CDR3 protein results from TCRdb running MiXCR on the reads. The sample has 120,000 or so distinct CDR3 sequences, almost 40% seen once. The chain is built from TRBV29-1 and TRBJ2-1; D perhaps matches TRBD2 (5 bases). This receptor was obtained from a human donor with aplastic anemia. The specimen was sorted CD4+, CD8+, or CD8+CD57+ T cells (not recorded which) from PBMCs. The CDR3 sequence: CSVEGTGSSYNEQFF. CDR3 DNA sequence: TGCAGCGTTGAAGGGACGGGGAGCTCCTACAATGAGCAGTTCTTC.